The next 11 T cell receptor beta chains were all read from a single sample in a study of cytomegalovirus exposure and HLA in healthy donors. The PCR ran on 60 Vbeta and 13 Jbeta primers. Using immunoSEQ multiplex PCR, the repertoire was profiled, and TCRdb retains in-frame clones only, with some absent. Of roughly 160,000 clones listed, 70% to 85% are singletons. The sample taken for sequencing was PBMCs. These TCRs come from a woman aged 25 to 39 in good health and CMV-seronegative.

The chain uses TRBV4-2 and TRBJ1-4; 9 bases are shared with TRBD1. Germline-derived CDR1 and CDR2 are LGHNA and YNFKEQ. CDR3 length: 16 residues. Germline trimming cut 0 bases from V and 7 bases from J; bases unmatched to any gene: 6. Here the CDR3 reads CASSQDSGQGSEKLFF. As DNA, the CDR3 is TGTGCCAGCAGCCAAGATAGTGGACAGGGGAGTGAAAAACTGTTTTTT.

The CDR3 sequence is CSLGGAGLAGAYNEQFF. CDR3 coding DNA: TGCAGCTTGGGCGGGGCTGGACTAGCGGGGGCCTACAATGAGCAGTTCTTC. The chain has TRBV29-1 and TRBJ2-1, with TRBD2 identical over 13 bases. CDR3 length: 17 amino acids. The germline V gene has CDR1 SQVTM and CDR2 ANQGSEA. V was clipped by 8 bases and J by 2 bases; unmatched bases: 12.

The V gene is TRBV27, the J gene TRBJ1-2, with 9 bases identical to TRBD1. The germline gives CDR1 MNHEY, CDR2 SMNVEV (reference sequence). The length of the CDR3 is 14 residues. V shed 2 bases, J shed 7 bases, and the junction held 5 bases outside the gene matches. For the CDR3, the DNA is TGTGCCAGCAGTTTAAGAAGGACAGGGGTTGGCTACACCTTC. Protein sequence: CASSLRRTGVGYTF.

The V call is TRBV27, the J call TRBJ2-2; 8 nucleotides match TRBD2. Trimming took 8 bases from V and 0 from J; bases not matched to a gene: 11. Germline V gives CDR1 MNHEY, CDR2 SMNVEV (reference sequence). This CDR3 has 17 amino acids. The DNA of the CDR3 is TGTGCCAGCTCTCAGGCGGGGACTAGAACGAACACCGGGGAGCTGTTTTTT. It specifies CASSQAGTRTNTGELFF.

The J gene is TRBJ2-3, the V gene TRBV5-1; D perhaps matches TRBD1 (5 bases). With 0 bases removed from V and 5 bases from J, the gap between germline ends came to 16 bases. The CDR3 is 16 residues long. Germline values: CDR1 SGHRS, CDR2 YFSETQ. The CDR3 region has the DNA TGCGCCAGCAGCTTGGGATCAGGGCCTGGAGAAGATACGCAGTATTTT. As protein: CASSLGSGPGEDTQYF.

A single count supports this clone. The rearrangement uses TRBV6-1 and TRBJ2-7; D ambiguous. The CDR3 covers 15 residues. V was trimmed by 9 bases and J by 0 bases, leaving 18 bases between them. CDR1 MNHNS and CDR2 SASEGT come from the germline V gene. The CDR3 region has the DNA TGTGCCAGTCGCCAACTCGCGCTGAGCTCCTACGAGCAGTACTTC. As protein: CASRQLALSSYEQYF.

The rearrangement joins TRBV19 to TRBJ1-6, with 10 bases fitting TRBD1. V lost 4 bases, J lost 6 bases, and 9 bases stayed unmatched. This CDR3 is built from 17 residues. In germline, CDR1 is LNHDA, CDR2 SQIVND (reference sequence). The CDR3 loop is CASSSDRGRTLNSPLHF. In DNA, the CDR3 is TGTGCCAGTAGTAGCGACAGGGGGCGAACTCTTAATTCACCCCTCCACTTT.

The genes are TRBV19 and TRBJ2-5, with TRBD1 matching 12 bases. The J segment lost 5 bases and the V segment lost 3 bases, leaving 7 bases of the junction unmatched. The CDR3 consists of 16 residues. Germline-derived CDR1 and CDR2 are LNHDA and SQIVND (reference sequence). CDR3 in DNA: TGTGCCAGTAGTATCTCGGGACAGGGGGCTTTGGAGACCCAGTACTTC. The encoded protein is CASSISGQGALETQYF.

For this clone: One end of the junction is discordant with germline, which a read error may explain. The chain joins TRBV2 to TRBJ1-2; maybe TRBD1 (5 bases). There are 14 residues in the CDR3. The germline V gene encodes CDR1 SNHLY and CDR2 FYNNEI. The CDR3 bases are TGTGCCAGCGGCCGCCAGGAGGGGACCTATGGCTACCCCTTC. Its protein is CASGRQEGTYGYPF.

This clone has only one observation. This chain connects TRBV7-8 to TRBJ1-1; TRBD1 matches at 9 bases. This CDR3 spans 16 amino acids. Per the germline V gene, CDR1 is SGHVS and CDR2 is FQNEAQ. Trimming cost V 4 bases and J 2 bases; bases outside gene matches: 8. The CDR3 DNA follows: TGTGCCAGCAGCTCGTACAGGGGGCCGGGAAACACTGAAGCTTTCTTT. Translated: CASSSYRGPGNTEAFF.

This chain joins TRBV7-2 and TRBJ1-5; 8 bases align to TRBD1. The CDR3 is 14 amino acids. J was trimmed by 7 bases and V by 1 base; bases with no gene match: 3. Germline values: CDR1 SGHTA, CDR2 FQGNSA. CDR3 bases: TGTGCCAGCAGCTTAGTCGGACAGGGACAGCCCCAGCATTTT. Amino acid sequence: CASSLVGQGQPQHF.